This T cell receptor (beta chain) was sequenced in a study of blood T cell repertoires in COVID-19. Study-wide context: Sources were T cells, B-cell-depleted T cells, or PBMCs; the material itself was cDNA or gDNA.

V lost 1 base to trimming and J lost 3 bases; unmatched junction nucleotides: 7. The CDR3 runs 17 residues. CDR1 is MNHEY and CDR2 is SMNVEV in the germline V gene (reference sequence). As handled by the study authors: By means of reference gene primer amplification, nucleated cell counts were estimated. Sequenced by immunoSEQ multiplex PCR; TCRdb stores in-frame clones only, minus some. Clonal size and the V and J genes are those of that table, whereas D and trimming came from the DNA. This sample has 130,000 or so clones, with about 83% found just once. The specimen was peripheral blood. The TCR was taken from a man aged 30-40 years with COVID-19, enrolled during active disease. The rearrangement joins TRBV27 to TRBJ1-5, with 9 bases aligning to TRBD1. CDR3 sequence: CASSLYPDRGTNQPQHF. Written as DNA, the CDR3 is TGTGCCAGCAGTTTATACCCGGACAGGGGCACCAATCAGCCCCAGCATTTT.